Sequencing of this TCR beta chain was carried out in a study of CD8+CD57+ T cells in acquired aplastic anemia. Using genomic DNA as the template, TCR beta VDJ and CDR3 profiling was carried out. TCRdb reprocessed the reads with MiXCR, giving one entry per CDR3 protein. This table has more than 250,000 distinct CDR3 sequences, approximately 55% appearing once. The V gene's germline CDR1 is LGHNA and CDR2 YNFKEQ. The germline V and J ends were trimmed by 3 bases and 6 bases, with 20 bases remaining between them. This CDR3 spans 17 amino acids. Source material: sorted CD4+, CD8+, or CD8+CD57+ T cells (not recorded which) from PBMCs. The receptor comes from a human donor with severe aplastic anemia or a healthy control (not recorded which). The chain couples TRBV4-2 to TRBJ2-2, with D tentatively TRBD2 (6 bases). For the CDR3, the DNA is TGTGCCAGCAGCCAGGCCGGGAGCGGCGATGGCGCCGGGGAGCTGTTTTTT. Translation: CASSQAGSGDGAGELFF.